The next 16 T cell receptor beta chains were all read from a single sample in a study of cytomegalovirus exposure and HLA in healthy donors. Use of 60 Vbeta and 13 Jbeta primers characterized the PCR. Here immunoSEQ multiplex PCR was the method, and the copy in TCRdb shows in-frame clones only, minus some. The top ten hold 6.5% of the sample, which has approximately 190,000 clones, approximately 85% seen once. The specimen was PBMCs. These receptors came from a woman in her forties or fifties in good health and CMV-seropositive.

This chain links TRBV4-1 with TRBJ1-1; D gene uncertain. The V end was cut by 0 bases, the J end by 1 base, with 12 bases between. Germline V CDR1 and CDR2: MGHRA, YSYEKL. The CDR3 length is 16 residues. This CDR3 is CASSQDPVIRNTEAFF. The CDR3 DNA is TGCGCCAGCAGCCAAGATCCTGTCATTAGGAACACTGAAGCTTTCTTT.

The chain employs TRBV15 and TRBJ2-5, with D possibly TRBD2 on 6 matching bases. Germline V gene data show CDR1 as LNHNV and CDR2 as YYDKDF (reference sequence). This CDR3 contains 15 residues. With 1 base removed from V and 3 bases from J, the gap between germline ends came to 12 bases. The CDR3 nucleotides are TGTGCCACCAGCAGAGTGAGTCTAGCGAAAGAGACCCAGTACTTC. It is translated as CATSRVSLAKETQYF.

V is TRBV18 and J is TRBJ2-7, with 7 bases lining up with TRBD2. J lost 3 bases, V lost 5 bases, and 10 bases had no gene match. Germline values: CDR1 KGHSH, CDR2 LQKENI. The length of the CDR3 is 15 residues. The CDR3 nucleotides are TGTGCCAGCTCATTGACTAGCAGCTCCCTCTACGAGCAGTACTTC. This codes for CASSLTSSSLYEQYF.

This chain connects TRBV9 to TRBJ2-7; 10 bases are a match to TRBD2. Germline V gives CDR1 SGDLS, CDR2 YYNGEE. V lost 2 bases and J lost 3; bases outside the gene matches: 5. The CDR3 has 15 amino acids. The chain's CDR3 is CASSVASGGLYEQYF. CDR3 in DNA: TGTGCCAGCAGCGTCGCTAGCGGGGGCCTCTACGAGCAGTACTTC.

This rearrangement joins TRBV2 to TRBJ1-6, with TRBD1 as a possible D gene (6 bases). The CDR3 extends over 14 amino acids. The ends were cut back, 8 bases at V and 6 bases at J, with 14 bases in the middle. CDR1 and CDR2 (germline): SNHLY, FYNNEI. The CDR3 DNA reads as TGTGCCAGCTCTTTAGGGGGAACTAATTCACCCCTCCACTTT. This translates into CASSLGGTNSPLHF.

The rearrangement links TRBV19 to TRBJ2-3, with 11 nucleotides matching TRBD2. The germline V gene encodes CDR1 LNHDA and CDR2 SQIVND (reference sequence). Trimming cost V 5 bases and J 1 base; bases outside gene matches: 2. The CDR3 consists of 15 residues. CDR3 bases: TGTGCCAGTAGTTGGGGACTAGCGGGCACAGATACGCAGTATTTT. Protein product: CASSWGLAGTDTQYF.

J is TRBJ1-2 and V is TRBV28; D is unresolved. The CDR3 has 17 residues. Germline CDR1 MDHEN, CDR2 SYDVKM. V was cut by 1 base and J by 0 bases, with 15 bases left in between. This CDR3 is CASSLFYSPGANYGYTF. DNA for the CDR3: TGTGCCAGCAGTTTATTCTACAGTCCCGGGGCTAACTATGGCTACACCTTC.

V usage is TRBV2 and J usage is TRBJ1-6, with no clear D. From germline, CDR1 is SNHLY and CDR2 FYNNEI. Trimming pared 9 bases from V and 4 bases from J, leaving 10 bases between. CDR3 size: 13 residues. CDR3 loop: CARQTVYNSPLHF. The CDR3 DNA reads TGTGCCAGACAGACGGTGTATAATTCACCCCTCCACTTT.

The chain combines TRBV20-1 with TRBJ2-1, with D uncertain. Germline V gene lookup returns CDR1 DFQATT and CDR2 SNEGSKA (reference sequence). The CDR3 is made up of 11 amino acids. V lost 0 bases and J lost 6, with 3 bases in between. The CDR3 reads CSARDSNEQFF. CDR3 bases: TGCAGTGCTAGAGATAGCAATGAGCAGTTCTTC.

This clone showed up just a few times. This sequence joins TRBV25-1 and TRBJ2-3; 10 bases fit TRBD2. V was pared by 2 bases and J by 2 bases, with 1 base of the junction left unmatched. CDR3 length equals 15 residues. Per germline, CDR1 MGHDK and CDR2 SYGVNS. Here the CDR3 DNA reads TGTGCCAGCAGTGAAGGACTAGCGGCCACAGATACGCAGTATTTT. Encoded protein: CASSEGLAATDTQYF.

This chain joins TRBV7-2 and TRBJ2-5; 7 positions match TRBD2. CDR1 and CDR2 from the germline V gene are SGHTA and FQGNSA. This CDR3 spans 15 amino acids. J was trimmed by 5 bases and V by 7 bases; bases with no gene match: 13. The CDR3 nucleotides read TGTGCCAGCACCCGAAATTCGGGGAGGGAGGAGACCCAGTACTTC. This codes for CASTRNSGREETQYF. The full variable domain, completed using reference TRBV7-2 and TRBJ2-5, is GAGVSQSPSNKVTEKGKDVELRCDPISGHTALYWYRQSLGQGLEFLIYFQGNSAPDKSGLPSDRFSAERTGGSVSTLTIQRTQQEDSAVYLCASTRNSGREETQYFGPGTRLLVL.

The chain recombines TRBV7-7 with TRBJ2-2; D might be TRBD2 (5 bases). There are 14 residues in the CDR3. V was pared by 1 base and J by 6 bases, with 9 bases between. Germline lookup yields CDR1 SSHAT and CDR2 FNYEAQ (reference sequence). The CDR3 DNA reads TGTGCCAGCAGCTTAGGTCCCGGGGCCGGGGAGCTGTTTTTT. Translating gives CASSLGPGAGELFF. Together with reference TRBV7-7 and TRBJ2-2, the CDR3 gives the full variable domain: GAGVSQSPRYKVTKRGQDVTLRCDPISSHATLYWYQQALGQGPEFLTYFNYEAQPDKSGLPSDRFSAERPEGSISTLTIQRTEQRDSAMYRCASSLGPGAGELFFGEGSRLTVL.

The chain has TRBV6-5 and TRBJ2-7; TRBD1 agrees at 7 bases. Germline V lookup: CDR1 MNHEY, CDR2 SVGAGI. J gave up 6 bases and V 6 bases, and 8 bases lay outside the gene matches. This CDR3 has 13 amino acids. CDR3 coding DNA: TGTGCCAGCAGCCGACAGGGTTTCGGCGAGCAGTACTTC. Translating it yields CASSRQGFGEQYF.

The chain recombines TRBV18 with TRBJ2-6; possible D gene TRBD1, 6 bases. Germline lookup yields CDR1 KGHSH and CDR2 LQKENI. The CDR3 is made up of 18 amino acids. The V gene lost 6 bases and the J gene lost 0 bases, with 18 bases spanning the gap. CDR3 nucleotides: TGTGCCAGCTCGCTATCAGGGGCCTTGACCTCTGGGGCCAACGTCCTGACTTTC. Its protein is CASSLSGALTSGANVLTF.

V is TRBV5-1 and J is TRBJ2-2; TRBD1 is a possible D gene (5 bases). V gave up 1 base and J gave up 6 bases, with 13 bases separating them. The germline V gene has CDR1 SGHRS and CDR2 YFSETQ. The CDR3 spans 15 residues. The CDR3 DNA reads TGCGCCAGCAGCTTGTTCGACAGAAGATCCGGGGAGCTGTTTTTT. Its translation is CASSLFDRRSGELFF.

The chain is built from TRBV28 and TRBJ2-7; 10 bases are a match to TRBD1. The germline V gene encodes CDR1 MDHEN and CDR2 SYDVKM. This CDR3 contains 15 residues. V lost 7 bases, J lost 3 bases, and 9 bases stayed unmatched. The CDR3 coding sequence is TGTGCCAGCACTCCCAGAGGACAGGGGGGCTACGAGCAGTACTTC. This sequence encodes CASTPRGQGGYEQYF.